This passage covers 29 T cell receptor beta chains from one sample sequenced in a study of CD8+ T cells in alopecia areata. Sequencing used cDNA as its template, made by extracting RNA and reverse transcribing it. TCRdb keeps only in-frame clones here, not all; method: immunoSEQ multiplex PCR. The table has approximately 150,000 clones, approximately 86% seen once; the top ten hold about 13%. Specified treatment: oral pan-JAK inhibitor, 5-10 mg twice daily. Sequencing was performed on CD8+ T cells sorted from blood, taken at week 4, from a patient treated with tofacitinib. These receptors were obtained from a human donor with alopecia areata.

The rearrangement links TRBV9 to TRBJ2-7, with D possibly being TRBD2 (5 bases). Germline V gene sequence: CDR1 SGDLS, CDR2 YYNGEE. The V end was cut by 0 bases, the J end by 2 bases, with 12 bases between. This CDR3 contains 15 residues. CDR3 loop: CASSVDGLTTYEQYF. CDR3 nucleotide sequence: TGTGCCAGCAGCGTAGATGGATTGACTACCTACGAGCAGTACTTC. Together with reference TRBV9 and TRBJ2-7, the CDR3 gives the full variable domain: DSGVTQTPKHLITATGQRVTLRCSPRSGDLSVYWYQQSLDQGLQFLIQYYNGEERAKGNILERFSAQQFPDLHSELNLSSLELGDSALYFCASSVDGLTTYEQYFGPGTRLTVT.

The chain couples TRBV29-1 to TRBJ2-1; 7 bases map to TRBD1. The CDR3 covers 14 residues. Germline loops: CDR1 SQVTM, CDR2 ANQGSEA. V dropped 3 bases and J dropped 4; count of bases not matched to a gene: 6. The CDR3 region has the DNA TGCAGCGTTGAGGAGACAGGGCAGTACAATGAGCAGTTCTTC. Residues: CSVEETGQYNEQFF.

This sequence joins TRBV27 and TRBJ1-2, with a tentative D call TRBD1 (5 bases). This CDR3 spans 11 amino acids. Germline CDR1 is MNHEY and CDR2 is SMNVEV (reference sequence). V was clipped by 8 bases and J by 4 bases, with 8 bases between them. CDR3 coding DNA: TGTGCCAGCGGGGGATTCTATGGCTACACCTTC. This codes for CASGGFYGYTF.

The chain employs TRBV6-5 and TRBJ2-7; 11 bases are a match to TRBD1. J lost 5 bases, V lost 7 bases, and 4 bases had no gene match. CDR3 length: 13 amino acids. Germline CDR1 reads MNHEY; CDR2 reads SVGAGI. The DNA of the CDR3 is TGTGCCAGCAAAGGACAGGGGGCCAACGAGCAGTACTTC. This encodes CASKGQGANEQYF.

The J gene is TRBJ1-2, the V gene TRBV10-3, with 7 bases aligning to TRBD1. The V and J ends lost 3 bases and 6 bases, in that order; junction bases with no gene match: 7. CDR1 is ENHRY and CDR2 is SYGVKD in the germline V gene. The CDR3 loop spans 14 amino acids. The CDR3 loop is CAISDPGGLDGYTF. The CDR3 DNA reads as TGTGCCATCAGTGATCCAGGGGGTCTTGATGGCTACACCTTC.

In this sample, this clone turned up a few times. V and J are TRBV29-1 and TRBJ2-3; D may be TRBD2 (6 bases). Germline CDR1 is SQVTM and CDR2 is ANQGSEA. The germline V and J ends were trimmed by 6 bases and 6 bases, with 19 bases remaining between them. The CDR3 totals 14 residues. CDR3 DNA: TGCAGCGTCTGGGGACTTCCCGAGGGCGATACGCAGTATTTT. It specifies CSVWGLPEGDTQYF.

CDR3 sequence reads: CASSETSGGSTYNEQFF. The CDR3 DNA is TGTGCCAGCAGCGAGACTAGCGGGGGATCCACCTACAATGAGCAGTTCTTC. This sequence joins TRBV7-9 and TRBJ2-1, with 12 positions matching TRBD2. CDR1 is SEHNR and CDR2 is FQNEAQ in the germline V gene (reference sequence). The ends lost 5 bases at V and 2 bases at J; junction bases unmatched: 7. The CDR3 consists of 17 residues.

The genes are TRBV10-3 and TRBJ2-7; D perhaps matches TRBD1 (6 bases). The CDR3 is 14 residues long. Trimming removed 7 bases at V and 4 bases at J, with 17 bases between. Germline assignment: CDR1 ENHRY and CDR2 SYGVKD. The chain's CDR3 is CAITSGTKSYEQYF. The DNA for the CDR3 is TGTGCCATCACTTCCGGGACAAAGTCATACGAGCAGTACTTC.

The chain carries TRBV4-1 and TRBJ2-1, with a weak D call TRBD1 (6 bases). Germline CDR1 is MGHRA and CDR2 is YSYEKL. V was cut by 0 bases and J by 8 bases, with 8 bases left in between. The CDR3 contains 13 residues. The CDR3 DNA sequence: TGCGCCAGCAGCCAAGATGGGGGCCATGAGCAGTTCTTC. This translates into CASSQDGGHEQFF.

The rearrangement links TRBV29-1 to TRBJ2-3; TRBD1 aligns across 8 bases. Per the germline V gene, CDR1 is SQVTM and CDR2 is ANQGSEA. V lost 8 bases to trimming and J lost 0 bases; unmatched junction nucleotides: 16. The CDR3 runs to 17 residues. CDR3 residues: CSSTSQGVSDSTDTQYF. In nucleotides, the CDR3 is TGCAGCTCCACGTCACAGGGGGTTAGCGATAGCACAGATACGCAGTATTTT.

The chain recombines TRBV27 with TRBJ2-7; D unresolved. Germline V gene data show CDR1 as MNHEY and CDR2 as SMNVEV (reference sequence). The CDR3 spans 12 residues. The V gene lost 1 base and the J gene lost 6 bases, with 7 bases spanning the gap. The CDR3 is CASSLWGGEQYF. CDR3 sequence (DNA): TGTGCCAGCAGTTTATGGGGTGGCGAGCAGTACTTC.

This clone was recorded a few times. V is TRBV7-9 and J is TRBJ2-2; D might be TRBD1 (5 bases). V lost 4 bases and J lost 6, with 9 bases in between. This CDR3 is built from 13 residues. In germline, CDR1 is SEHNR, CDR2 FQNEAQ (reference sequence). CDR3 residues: CASSSDSPGELFF. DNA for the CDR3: TGTGCCAGCAGCTCTGACAGTCCCGGGGAGCTGTTTTTT.

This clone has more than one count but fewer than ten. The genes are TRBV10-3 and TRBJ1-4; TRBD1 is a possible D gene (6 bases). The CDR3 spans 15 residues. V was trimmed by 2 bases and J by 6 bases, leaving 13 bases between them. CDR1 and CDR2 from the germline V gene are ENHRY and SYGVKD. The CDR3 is CAISERGGSDEKLFF. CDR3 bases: TGTGCCATCAGTGAGCGCGGGGGCTCGGATGAAAAACTGTTTTTT.

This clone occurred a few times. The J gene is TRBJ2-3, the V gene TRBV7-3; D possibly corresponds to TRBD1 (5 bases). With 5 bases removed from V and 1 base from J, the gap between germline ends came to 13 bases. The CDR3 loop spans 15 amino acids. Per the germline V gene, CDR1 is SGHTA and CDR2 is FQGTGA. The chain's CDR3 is CASSQGEPGTDTQYF. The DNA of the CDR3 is TGTGCCAGCAGCCAAGGGGAACCCGGCACAGATACGCAGTATTTT.

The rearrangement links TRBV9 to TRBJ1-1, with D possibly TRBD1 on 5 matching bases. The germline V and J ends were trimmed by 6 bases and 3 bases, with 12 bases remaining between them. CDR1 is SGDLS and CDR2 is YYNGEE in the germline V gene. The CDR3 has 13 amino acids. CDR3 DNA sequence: TGTGCCAGCACCCGGGGGGGGTACACTGAAGCTTTCTTT. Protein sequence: CASTRGGYTEAFF.

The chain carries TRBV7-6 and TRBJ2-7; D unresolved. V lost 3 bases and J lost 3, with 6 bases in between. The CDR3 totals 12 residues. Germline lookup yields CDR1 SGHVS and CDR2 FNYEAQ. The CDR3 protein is CASSLESYEQYF. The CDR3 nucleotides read TGTGCCAGCAGCTTGGAGAGCTACGAGCAGTACTTC.

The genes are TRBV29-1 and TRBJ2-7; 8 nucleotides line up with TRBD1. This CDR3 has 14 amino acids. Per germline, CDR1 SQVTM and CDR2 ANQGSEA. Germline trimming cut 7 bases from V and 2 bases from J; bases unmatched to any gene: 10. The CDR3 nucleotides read TGCAGCGCAGTGGGGACAGGACTGACCTACGAGCAGTACTTC. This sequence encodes CSAVGTGLTYEQYF.

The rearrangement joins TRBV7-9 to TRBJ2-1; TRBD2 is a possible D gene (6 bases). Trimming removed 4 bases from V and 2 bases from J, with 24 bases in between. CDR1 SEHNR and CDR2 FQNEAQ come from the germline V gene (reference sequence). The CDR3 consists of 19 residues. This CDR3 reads CASSSTSPGSGRTYNEQFF. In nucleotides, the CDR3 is TGTGCCAGCAGCTCAACTTCGCCCGGGAGTGGGAGGACCTACAATGAGCAGTTCTTC.

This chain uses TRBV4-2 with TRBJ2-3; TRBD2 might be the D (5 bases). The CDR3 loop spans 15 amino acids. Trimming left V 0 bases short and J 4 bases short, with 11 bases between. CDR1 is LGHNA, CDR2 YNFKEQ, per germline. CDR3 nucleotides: TGTGCCAGCAGCCAAGATCGAGGGTCCTCAGATACGCAGTATTTT. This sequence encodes CASSQDRGSSDTQYF.

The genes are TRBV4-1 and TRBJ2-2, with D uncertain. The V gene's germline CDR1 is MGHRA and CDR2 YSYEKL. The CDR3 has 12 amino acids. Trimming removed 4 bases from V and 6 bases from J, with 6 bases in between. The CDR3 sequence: CASSLGSGELFF. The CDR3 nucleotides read TGCGCCAGCAGCCTCGGCTCCGGGGAGCTGTTTTTT.

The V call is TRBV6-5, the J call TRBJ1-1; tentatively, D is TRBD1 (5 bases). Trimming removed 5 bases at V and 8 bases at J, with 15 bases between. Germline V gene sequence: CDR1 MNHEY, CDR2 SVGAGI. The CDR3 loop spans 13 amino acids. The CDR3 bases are TGTGCCAGCAGTGCCTCGGCAGGGACCGAAGCTTTCTTT. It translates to CASSASAGTEAFF.

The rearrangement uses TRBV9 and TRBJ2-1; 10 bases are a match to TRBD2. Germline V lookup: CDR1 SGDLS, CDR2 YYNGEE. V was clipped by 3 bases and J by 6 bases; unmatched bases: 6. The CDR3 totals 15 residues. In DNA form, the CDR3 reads TGTGCCAGCAGCGATACTAGCGGGGCTTTCAATGAGCAGTTCTTC. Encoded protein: CASSDTSGAFNEQFF. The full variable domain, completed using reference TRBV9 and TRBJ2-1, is DSGVTQTPKHLITATGQRVTLRCSPRSGDLSVYWYQQSLDQGLQFLIQYYNGEERAKGNILERFSAQQFPDLHSELNLSSLELGDSALYFCASSDTSGAFNEQFFGPGTRLTVL.

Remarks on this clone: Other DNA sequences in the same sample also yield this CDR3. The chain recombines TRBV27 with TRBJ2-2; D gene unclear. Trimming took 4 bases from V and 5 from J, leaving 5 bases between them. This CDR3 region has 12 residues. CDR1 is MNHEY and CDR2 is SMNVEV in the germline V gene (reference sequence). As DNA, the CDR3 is TGTGCCAGCAGTTGGGGAACCGGGGAGCTGTTTTTT. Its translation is CASSWGTGELFF.

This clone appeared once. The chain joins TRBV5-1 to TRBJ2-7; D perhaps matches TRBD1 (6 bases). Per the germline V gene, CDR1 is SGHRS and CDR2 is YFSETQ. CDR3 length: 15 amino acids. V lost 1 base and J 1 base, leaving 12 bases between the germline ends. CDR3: CASSLTPGESYEQYF. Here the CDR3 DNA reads TGCGCCAGCAGCTTGACCCCAGGGGAGTCCTACGAGCAGTACTTC.

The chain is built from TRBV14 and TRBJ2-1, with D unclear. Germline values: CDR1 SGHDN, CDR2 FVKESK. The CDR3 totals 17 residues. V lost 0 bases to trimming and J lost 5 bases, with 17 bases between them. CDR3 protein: CASSQDVAPRSDNEQFF. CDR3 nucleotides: TGTGCCAGCAGCCAAGATGTGGCCCCTAGGAGCGACAATGAGCAGTTCTTC.

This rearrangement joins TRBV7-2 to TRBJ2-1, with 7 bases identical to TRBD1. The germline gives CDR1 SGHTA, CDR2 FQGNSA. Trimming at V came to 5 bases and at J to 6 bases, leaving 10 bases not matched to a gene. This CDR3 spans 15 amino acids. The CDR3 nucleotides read TGTGCCAGCAGCACACGACAGGGTAGCGCCAATGAGCAGTTCTTC. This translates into CASSTRQGSANEQFF.

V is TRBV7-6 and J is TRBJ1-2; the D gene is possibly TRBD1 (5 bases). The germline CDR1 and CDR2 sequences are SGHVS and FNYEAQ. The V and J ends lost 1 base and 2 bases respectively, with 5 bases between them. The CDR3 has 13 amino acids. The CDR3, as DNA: TGTGCCAGCAGCTTAGGGGACAACTATGGCTACACCTTC. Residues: CASSLGDNYGYTF.

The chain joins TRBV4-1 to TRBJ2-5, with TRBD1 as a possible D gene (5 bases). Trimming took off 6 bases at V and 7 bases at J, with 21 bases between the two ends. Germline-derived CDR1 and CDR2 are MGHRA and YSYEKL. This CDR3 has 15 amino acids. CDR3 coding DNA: TGCGCCAGCAGTCATCATACAGTTTTTAGGGGGACCCAGTACTTC. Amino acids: CASSHHTVFRGTQYF.

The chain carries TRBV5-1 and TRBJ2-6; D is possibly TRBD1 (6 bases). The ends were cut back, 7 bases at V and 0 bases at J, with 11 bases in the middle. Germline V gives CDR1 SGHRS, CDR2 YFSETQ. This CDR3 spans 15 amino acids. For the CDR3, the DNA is TGCGCCAGCTTGGACAGTGACTCTGGGGCCAACGTCCTGACTTTC. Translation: CASLDSDSGANVLTF.